This T cell receptor (beta chain) was recorded in a study of T-cell memory formation after mild COVID-19. TCRdb ran MiXCR on the 5' RACE reads and lists one entry per CDR3 protein. The sample carries 450,000 to 650,000 distinct CDR3 sequences, about a sixth recorded once. The table lists this clonotype with a few counts. What it binds is unknown. The CDR3 spans 16 residues. Germline CDR1 is LGHNT and CDR2 is FRNRAP. V lost 4 bases to trimming and J lost 9 bases; unmatched junction nucleotides: 10. General study results and limits: Clones from the second wave (peaking day 37) had unconfirmed SARS-CoV-2 specificity.

What was sequenced was PBMCs or a T cell subset sorted from them (not recorded which). The receptor's source is an adult woman who had mild COVID-19 (a few samples of this study predate the infection). Cell type and time point are not known. The gene calls are TRBV12-5 and TRBJ2-1; 12 bases are a match to TRBD2. CDR3 DNA sequence: TGTGCTAGTGGTTCCCCAGGACTAGCGGGACTCAGTGAGCAGTTCTTC. Its translation: CASGSPGLAGLSEQFF.